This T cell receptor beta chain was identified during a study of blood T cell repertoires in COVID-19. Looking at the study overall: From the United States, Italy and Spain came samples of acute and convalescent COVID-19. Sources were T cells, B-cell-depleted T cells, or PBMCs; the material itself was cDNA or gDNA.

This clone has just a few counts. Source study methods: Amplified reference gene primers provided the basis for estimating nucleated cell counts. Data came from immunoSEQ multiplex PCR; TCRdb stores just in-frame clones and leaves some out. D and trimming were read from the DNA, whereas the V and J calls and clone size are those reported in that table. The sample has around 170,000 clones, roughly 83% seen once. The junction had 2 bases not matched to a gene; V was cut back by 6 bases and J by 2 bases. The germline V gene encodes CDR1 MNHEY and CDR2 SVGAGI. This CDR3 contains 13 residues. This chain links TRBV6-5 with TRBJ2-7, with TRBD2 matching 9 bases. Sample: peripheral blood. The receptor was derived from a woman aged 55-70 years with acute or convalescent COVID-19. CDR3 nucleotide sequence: TGTGCCAGCAGGGGACTAGCAACCTACGAGCAGTACTTC. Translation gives CASRGLATYEQYF.